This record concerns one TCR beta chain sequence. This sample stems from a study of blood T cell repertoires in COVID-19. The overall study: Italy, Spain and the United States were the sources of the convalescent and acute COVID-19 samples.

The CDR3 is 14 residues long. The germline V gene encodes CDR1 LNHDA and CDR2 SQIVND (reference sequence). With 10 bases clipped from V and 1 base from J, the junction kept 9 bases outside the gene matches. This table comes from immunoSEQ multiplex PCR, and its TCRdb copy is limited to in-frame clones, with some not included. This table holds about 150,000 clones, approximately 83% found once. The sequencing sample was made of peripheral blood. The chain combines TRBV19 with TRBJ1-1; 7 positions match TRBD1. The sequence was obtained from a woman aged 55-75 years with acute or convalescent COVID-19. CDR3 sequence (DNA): TGTGCCACGAGGCCGGGACAGAGGAACACTGAAGCTTTCTTT. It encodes CATRPGQRNTEAFF. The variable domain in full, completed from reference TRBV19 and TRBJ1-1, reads DGGITQSPKYLFRKEGQNVTLSCEQNLNHDAMYWYRQDPGQGLRLIYYSQIVNDFQKGDIAEGYSVSREKKESFPLTVTSAQKNPTAFYLCATRPGQRNTEAFFGQGTRLTVV.